The 10 T cell receptor beta chains below were found in one sample sequenced in a study of shared clonotypes between healthy human individuals (dated by TCRdb to 2018 to 2021). Library creation used the immunoSEQ multiplex PCR assay. The clones in this table, taken by TCRdb from immuneACCESS, are in-frame only. Not every clone is retained; where verified, under half of the shortfall comes from an unresolved V gene, and the cause of the rest is unknown. This sample has 2.5 million or so clones in its table, and over 85% of those were observed once. The ten largest clones add up to more than 0.12% of the sample. The sample comprised naive CD4+ T cells sorted from blood. The cell subset or site label here, explained by the study, means: CD45RA+ positively selected. The receptors originated from a man between 18 and 35 years old in good health.

The rearrangement uses TRBV9 and TRBJ1-6, with 11 bases identical to TRBD1. CDR1 is SGDLS, CDR2 YYNGEE, per germline. This CDR3 comprises 16 residues. V lost 3 bases and J lost 8; bases outside the gene matches: 7. This chain's CDR3 is CASSAGLGQGDSPLHF. DNA of the CDR3: TGTGCCAGCAGCGCCGGTCTGGGACAGGGGGATTCACCCCTCCACTTT. The complete variable domain, with remaining parts taken from reference TRBV9 and TRBJ1-6, reads DSGVTQTPKHLITATGQRVTLRCSPRSGDLSVYWYQQSLDQGLQFLIQYYNGEERAKGNILERFSAQQFPDLHSELNLSSLELGDSALYFCASSAGLGQGDSPLHFGNGTRLTVT.

J is TRBJ1-1 and V is TRBV2, with D possibly matching TRBD1 (5 bases). V gave up 4 bases and J gave up 10 bases, with 19 bases separating them. This CDR3 contains 14 residues. Germline CDR1 and CDR2: SNHLY and FYNNEI. The CDR3 here is CASSVRSVGVIAFF. For the CDR3, the DNA is TGTGCCAGCAGTGTAAGAAGCGTGGGGGTTATAGCTTTCTTT. Filled out from reference TRBV2 and TRBJ1-1, the complete variable domain reads EPEVTQTPSHQVTQMGQEVILRCVPISNHLYFYWYRQILGQKVEFLVSFYNNEISEKSEIFDDQFSVERPDGSNFTLKIRSTKLEDSAMYFCASSVRSVGVIAFFGQGTRLTVV.

The V and J genes are TRBV7-2 and TRBJ2-3; no clear D gene. CDR3 length: 14 residues. V was shortened by 1 base and J by 0 bases, with 5 bases between the two germline ends. CDR1 SGHTA and CDR2 FQGNSA come from the germline V gene. The CDR3 loop reads CASSLVQSTDTQYF. CDR3 coding DNA: TGTGCCAGCAGCTTAGTTCAGAGCACAGATACGCAGTATTTT.

The chain links TRBV18 to TRBJ1-6; 8 bases are shared with TRBD1. There are 16 residues in the CDR3. The germline CDR1 and CDR2 sequences are KGHSH and LQKENI. Trimming cost V 2 bases and J 6 bases; bases outside gene matches: 6. CDR3 sequence: CASSPSGRGLNSPLHF. The CDR3, as DNA: TGTGCCAGCTCACCATCCGGCAGGGGGCTTAATTCACCCCTCCACTTT.

The chain carries TRBV4-3 and TRBJ1-4, with D uncertain. This CDR3 has 15 residues. Trimming stripped 0 bases from V and 2 bases from J, with 7 bases between. Germline V CDR1 and CDR2: LGHNA, YSLEER. The CDR3 DNA sequence: TGCGCCAGCAGCCAAGATATCGGGACTAATGAAAAACTGTTTTTT. Protein: CASSQDIGTNEKLFF.

DNA of the CDR3: TGTGCCATCAGTGCCGTGGGGGGGGAGACCCAGTACTTC. It is translated as CAISAVGGETQYF. The J gene is TRBJ2-5, the V gene TRBV10-3; 7 bases map to TRBD2. CDR3 length: 13 amino acids. Germline-derived CDR1 and CDR2 are ENHRY and SYGVKD. The V gene end was trimmed by 4 bases and the J gene end by 5 bases; junction bases not matched to a gene: 4.

This chain uses TRBV6-5 with TRBJ1-1; D is unclear. The germline gives CDR1 MNHEY, CDR2 SVGAGI. The V and J ends lost 7 bases and 0 bases respectively, with 9 bases between them. The CDR3 consists of 13 residues. The CDR3 region is CASNFAMNTEAFF. The DNA for the CDR3 is TGTGCCAGCAATTTTGCCATGAACACTGAAGCTTTCTTT.

The chain combines TRBV18 with TRBJ1-2; 8 bases map to TRBD1. Germline lookup yields CDR1 KGHSH and CDR2 LQKENI. J gave up 3 bases and V 6 bases, and 6 bases lay outside the gene matches. The CDR3 spans 14 residues. The DNA of the CDR3 is TGTGCCAGCTCGACCGGGACAGGACACTATGGCTACACCTTC. This sequence encodes CASSTGTGHYGYTF. Based on the CDR3 plus reference TRBV18 and TRBJ1-2, the full variable domain is NAGVMQNPRHLVRRRGQEARLRCSPMKGHSHVYWYRQLPEEGLKFMVYLQKENIIDESGMPKERFSAEFPKEGPSILRIQQVVRGDSAAYFCASSTGTGHYGYTFGSGTRLTVV.

This chain uses TRBV2 with TRBJ2-5; D might be TRBD2 (5 bases). The V gene's germline CDR1 is SNHLY and CDR2 FYNNEI. Trimming removed 4 bases at V and 2 bases at J, with 14 bases between. The CDR3 length is 15 residues. CDR3 sequence reads: CASSVISSGQETQYF. The CDR3 DNA follows: TGTGCCAGCAGTGTAATCTCGAGCGGTCAAGAGACCCAGTACTTC.

Points on this clone: This sample includes further DNA sequences coding for the same CDR3. This chain links TRBV7-2 with TRBJ2-3, with D possibly TRBD1 on 5 matching bases. CDR1 and CDR2 (germline): SGHTA, FQGNSA. The CDR3 spans 13 residues. V was trimmed by 3 bases and J by 2 bases, leaving 6 bases between them. This CDR3 is CASSLGPTDTQYF. The CDR3 DNA reads TGTGCCAGCAGCTTGGGGCCCACAGATACGCAGTATTTT. Variable domain in full (rest from reference TRBV7-2 and TRBJ2-3): GAGVSQSPSNKVTEKGKDVELRCDPISGHTALYWYRQSLGQGLEFLIYFQGNSAPDKSGLPSDRFSAERTGGSVSTLTIQRTQQEDSAVYLCASSLGPTDTQYFGPGTRLTVL.